The clone carrying this TCR beta chain was seen repeatedly, ten times or more. What it binds is not known. J gave up 5 bases and V 0 bases, and 5 bases lay outside the gene matches. In germline, CDR1 is DFQATT, CDR2 SNEGSKA (reference sequence). The CDR3 is 16 residues long. The data belong to a study of T cell repertoires in cytomegalovirus infection. As for the study in general: Through public TCR beta signatures, both CMV infection and matching HLA type were indicated. Study-wide results and limits: Cumulative public TCR beta family frequency identified CMV carriers with the relevant HLA. In two of eight donors, the top clonotype was HLA-C-restricted CMV-specific.

TCRdb recomputed calls from the reads with MiXCR, one row per CDR3 protein. The sample shows hundreds of thousands of distinct CDR3 sequences, around 9.5% of them seen only once. This sequence originates from a human donor in good health (CMV status not recorded). Some clones in this sample may be carry-over from other donors' samples. What was sequenced was PBMCs. The chain carries TRBV20-1 and TRBJ2-2; TRBD2 agrees at 11 bases. CDR3 amino acids: CSARDRASGRTGELFF. Here the CDR3 DNA reads TGCAGTGCTAGAGATCGAGCTAGCGGGAGGACCGGGGAGCTGTTTTTT.